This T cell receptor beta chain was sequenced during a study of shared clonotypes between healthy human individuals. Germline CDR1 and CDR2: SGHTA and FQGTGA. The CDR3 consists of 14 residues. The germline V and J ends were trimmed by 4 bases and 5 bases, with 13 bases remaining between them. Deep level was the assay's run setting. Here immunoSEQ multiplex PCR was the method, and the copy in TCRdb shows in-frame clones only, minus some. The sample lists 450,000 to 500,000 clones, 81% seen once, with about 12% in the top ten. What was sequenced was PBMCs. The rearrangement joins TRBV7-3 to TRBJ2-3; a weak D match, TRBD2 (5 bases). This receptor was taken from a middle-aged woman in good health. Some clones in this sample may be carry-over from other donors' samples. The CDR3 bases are TGTGCCAGCAGCTCCGGGATGCACGGAGATACGCAGTATTTT. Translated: CASSSGMHGDTQYF.